This T cell receptor (beta chain) was captured in a study of cytomegalovirus exposure and HLA in healthy donors. The CDR3 contains 14 residues. Germline V lookup: CDR1 MNHEY, CDR2 SMNVEV (reference sequence). Unmatched junction bases numbered 9, after V lost 5 bases and J lost 8 bases. On this clone: Its antigen is unidentified.

The study, taken as a whole, reports: The CMV antigen specificity of a few CMV-associated chains was confirmed through in vitro analysis.

This PCR relied on a set of 60 Vbeta primers and 13 Jbeta primers. Assay: immunoSEQ multiplex PCR; the TCRdb copy retains only in-frame clones and omits some. Found here are under 200,000 clones, around 75% of them singletons; the top ten hold approximately 0.4%. This TCR was recovered from a male donor in good health and CMV-seropositive. V is TRBV27 and J is TRBJ1-2; TRBD1 agrees at 9 bases. Sequenced material: PBMCs. CDR3 in amino acids: CASSLGTGLGGYTF. The DNA for the CDR3 is TGTGCCAGCAGTCTAGGGACAGGGCTCGGCGGCTACACCTTC.